This T cell receptor beta chain was sequenced for a study of cytomegalovirus exposure and HLA in healthy donors. Study-wide points: Cytomegalovirus status, reportedly, was diagnosed with high specificity and sensitivity by the classifier. Most TCR sequences were rare, but some public TCRs occurred in many donors. According to a subsequent analysis, TCR clusters from the first cohort were inclined to appear together in the 100 to 150 validation repertoires.

Worth noting for this clone: The antigen is not known.

The protocol was immunoSEQ multiplex PCR, while the TCRdb copy is restricted to in-frame clones and leaves out a portion. The sample has over 150,000 clones; 91% are singletons. The donors were members of the approximately 110-subject validation cohort (separate from the roughly 680-subject first cohort). The CDR3 sequence is 14 residues long. Germline CDR1 reads SGHTA; CDR2 reads FQGTGA. Trimming took 4 bases from V and 0 from J, leaving 6 bases between them. This TCR was sampled from a woman under 30 in good health and CMV-seropositive. This chain uses TRBV7-3 with TRBJ2-2; TRBD2 might be the D (6 bases). The sequencing sample was made of PBMCs. CDR3 region: CASSSGANTGELFF. The DNA of the CDR3 is TGTGCCAGCAGCTCGGGGGCGAACACCGGGGAGCTGTTTTTT.